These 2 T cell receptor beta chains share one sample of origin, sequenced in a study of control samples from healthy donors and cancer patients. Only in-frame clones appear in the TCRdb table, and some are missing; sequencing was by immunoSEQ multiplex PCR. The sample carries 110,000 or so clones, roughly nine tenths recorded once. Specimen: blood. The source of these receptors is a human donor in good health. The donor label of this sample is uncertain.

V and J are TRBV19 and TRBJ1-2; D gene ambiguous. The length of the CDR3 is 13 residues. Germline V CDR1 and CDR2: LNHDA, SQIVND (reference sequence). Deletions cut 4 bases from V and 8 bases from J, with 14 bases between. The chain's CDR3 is CASSTTGFGGYTF. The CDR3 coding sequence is TGTGCCAGTAGTACGACGGGATTTGGGGGCTACACCTTC.

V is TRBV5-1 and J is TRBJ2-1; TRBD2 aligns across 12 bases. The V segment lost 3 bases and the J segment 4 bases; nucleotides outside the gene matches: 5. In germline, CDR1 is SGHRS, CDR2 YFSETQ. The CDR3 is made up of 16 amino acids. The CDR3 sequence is CASSSDGLAGYNEQFF. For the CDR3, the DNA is TGCGCCAGCAGCTCTGACGGACTAGCGGGGTACAATGAGCAGTTCTTC.